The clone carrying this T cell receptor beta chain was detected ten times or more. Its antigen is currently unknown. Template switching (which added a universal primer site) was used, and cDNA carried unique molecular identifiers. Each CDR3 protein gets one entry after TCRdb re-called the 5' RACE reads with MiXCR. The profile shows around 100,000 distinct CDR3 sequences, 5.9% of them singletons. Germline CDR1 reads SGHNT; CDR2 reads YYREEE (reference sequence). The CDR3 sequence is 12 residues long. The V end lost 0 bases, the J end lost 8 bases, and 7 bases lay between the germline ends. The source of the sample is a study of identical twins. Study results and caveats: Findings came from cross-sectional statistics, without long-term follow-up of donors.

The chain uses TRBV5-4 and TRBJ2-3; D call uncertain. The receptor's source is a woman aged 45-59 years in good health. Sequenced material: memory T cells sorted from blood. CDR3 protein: CASSLDSSTQYF. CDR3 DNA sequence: TGTGCCAGCAGCTTGGATTCTTCTACGCAGTATTTT.